These T cell receptor beta chains were read from a single sample in a study of cytomegalovirus exposure and HLA in healthy donors. The repertoire was sequenced with immunoSEQ multiplex PCR; TCRdb's copy has only in-frame clones and lacks some. The repertoire holds more than 200,000 clones, with roughly 70% as singletons. Source material: PBMCs. The receptor source for this set is a man aged 40-50 years in good health and CMV-seropositive. CDR3s include the opening cysteine and the closing phenylalanine or tryptophan. A D gene is named only where the DNA matches it firmly. Size values are once, few and many counts, or a class for expanded clones, and some rows have none.

>TRBV19|NA|TRBJ2-1|15|NA
TGTGCCAGTAGTATCGGTCCTAGCTCCTACAATGAGCAGTTCTTC
CASSIGPSSYNEQFF
>TRBV5-5|NA|TRBJ1-6|17|TRBD1
TGTGCCAGCAGCTTCGGGGACAGGGCGCAATATAATTCACCCCTCCACTTT
CASSFGDRAQYNSPLHF
>TRBV7-2|NA|TRBJ2-5|16|NA
TGTGCCAGCAGCTTAGTTGCGGGGAGCCCAAAAGAGACCCAGTACTTC
CASSLVAGSPKETQYF
>TRBV5-1|NA|TRBJ2-5|17|TRBD1
TGCGCCAGCAGCTTCTCCACGGGACAGGGAAAAAGAGAGACCCAGTACTTC
CASSFSTGQGKRETQYF
>TRBV5-6|NA|TRBJ2-3|16|TRBD2
TGTGCCAGCAGCTTGGGACTAGCGGGGGCTCATGATACGCAGTATTTT
CASSLGLAGAHDTQYF
>TRBV7-2|NA|TRBJ1-2|16|TRBD1
TGTGCCAGCAGCTTCCCAGGGGGCGAGACCGTCTATGGCTACACCTTC
CASSFPGGETVYGYTF
>TRBV28|NA|TRBJ1-1|14|NA
TGTGCCAGCAGATTCCAGGGGCGGAACACTGAAGCTTTCTTT
CASRFQGRNTEAFF
>TRBV6-5|NA|TRBJ1-6|14|NA
TGTGCCAGCGGGAGGATCTCCTATAATTCACCCCTCCACTTT
CASGRISYNSPLHF
>TRBV7-8|few|TRBJ1-1|13|TRBD1
TGTGCCAGCAGCGCTCGACAGGGGACGAGAGCTTTCTTT
CASSARQGTRAFF
>TRBV19|NA|TRBJ1-2|16|TRBD1
TGTGCCAGTAGTATCGCAGACAGGGGGAGCCGGCAGGGCTACACCTTC
CASSIADRGSRQGYTF
>TRBV7-3|NA|TRBJ2-3|14|TRBD2
TGTGCCAGCAGCTCCGGACTAGCTACAGATACGCAGTATTTT
CASSSGLATDTQYF
>TRBV5-1|NA|TRBJ1-6|14|TRBD1
TGCGCCAGCAGCCCAGGACAGGGGGACGGACCCCTCCACTTT
CASSPGQGDGPLHF
>TRBV19|NA|TRBJ2-2|14|NA
TGTGCCAGTAGTCCCTGGTCGGGCACCGGGGAGCTGTTTTTT
CASSPWSGTGELFF
>TRBV19|few|TRBJ1-2|14|NA
TGTGCCAGTTCGCAGGGGATGGCTAACTATGGCTACACCTTC
CASSQGMANYGYTF
>TRBV4-3|NA|TRBJ1-5|15|NA
TGCGCCAGCAGCCAAGATACCGGGAACAATCAGCCCCAGCATTTT
CASSQDTGNNQPQHF
>TRBV9|NA|TRBJ2-2|15|TRBD2
TGTGCCAGCAGCGGAGATAGCGGGGACACCGGGGAGCTGTTTTTT
CASSGDSGDTGELFF
>TRBV9|NA|TRBJ1-3|15|NA
TGTGCCAGCAGCGACAGGGACCTCTCTGGAAACACCATATATTTT
CASSDRDLSGNTIYF
>TRBV27|NA|TRBJ2-7|15|TRBD1
TGTGCCAGCAGTCCGCGGACAGGGACCTCCTACGAGCAGTACTTC
CASSPRTGTSYEQYF
>TRBV6-1|NA|TRBJ2-3|15|NA
TGTGCCAGCAGTGGGAGGGGACAGCGCACAGATACGCAGTATTTT
CASSGRGQRTDTQYF
>TRBV5-1|NA|TRBJ2-7|14|NA
TGCGCCAGCAGACAAAAGGGGGGGCTATACGAGCAGTACTTC
CASRQKGGLYEQYF
>TRBV19|NA|TRBJ1-6|16|NA
TGTGCCAGTAGTATACTCCCTTCAGGGTTGAATTCACCCCTCCACTTT
CASSILPSGLNSPLHF
>TRBV7-3|once|TRBJ2-3|15|TRBD2
TGTGCCAGCAGCGTACTAGCGGGGGGCACAGATACGCAGTATTTT
CASSVLAGGTDTQYF
>TRBV5-1|NA|TRBJ2-6|16|NA
TGCGCCAGCAAGGACATGGGGGCTTCTGGGGCCAACGTCCTGACTTTC
CASKDMGASGANVLTF
>TRBV7-8|NA|TRBJ2-2|15|TRBD2
TGTGCCAGCAGCTCGTACGCGGGGGGCCCCGGGGAGCTGTTTTTT
CASSSYAGGPGELFF
>TRBV6-5|NA|TRBJ1-2|15|NA
TGTGCCAGCAGTAGAACCTTGACAGGCTCCTATGGCTACACCTTC
CASSRTLTGSYGYTF
>TRBV28|once|TRBJ1-6|15|TRBD1
TGTGCCAGCAGACAACTGGACAGGCCAAATTCACCCCTCCACTTT
CASRQLDRPNSPLHF
>TRBV5-4|NA|TRBJ1-6|15|NA
TGTGCCAGCAGCTTTGGTTTACAGGGCGGTTCACCCCTCCACTTT
CASSFGLQGGSPLHF
>TRBV6-1|NA|TRBJ2-3|13|TRBD1
TGTGCCAGCAGTGGACAGGGGTCAGATACGCAGTATTTT
CASSGQGSDTQYF
>TRBV27|NA|TRBJ2-3|13|NA
TGTGCCAGCAGATCGACTAGCACAGATACGCAGTATTTT
CASRSTSTDTQYF
>TRBV6-1|NA|TRBJ2-7|14|NA
TGTGCCAGCAGTGAAGTAGGCAGGGTGAGGGAGCAGTACTTC
CASSEVGRVREQYF
>TRBV10-3|few|TRBJ2-6|20|TRBD2
TGTGCCATCAGTGACCCTGCTAGCGGGCTTTACCCCTCTGGGGCCAACGTCCTGACTTTC
CAISDPASGLYPSGANVLTF
>TRBV12-5|NA|TRBJ1-2|13|NA
TGTGCTAGTGGTTTGGATACGGACTTTGACTACACCTTC
CASGLDTDFDYTF
>TRBV7-2|NA|TRBJ2-1|15|TRBD2
TGTGCCAGCAGCCCTCGACTAGCGGGGGGTAAGGAGCAGTTCTTC
CASSPRLAGGKEQFF
>TRBV7-3|NA|TRBJ1-1|13|NA
TGTGCCAGCAGTCTGACAAGGAACACTGAAGCTTTCTTT
CASSLTRNTEAFF
>TRBV5-1|NA|TRBJ1-1|13|TRBD1
TGCGCCAGCAAAGGACAGGGGAACACTGAAGCTTTCTTT
CASKGQGNTEAFF
>TRBV4-1|few|TRBJ2-1|11|NA
TGCGCCAGCAGCCAAGCAGGGCTGGGGTTCTTC
CASSQAGLGFF
>TRBV4-1|NA|TRBJ1-2|17|TRBD1
TGCGCCAGCAGCCAAGATCTCCGACAGGGGGGGAGCTATGGCTACACCTTC
CASSQDLRQGGSYGYTF
>TRBV5-8|NA|TRBJ2-3|16|TRBD1
TGTGCCAGCAGCTACTATCCAGGGGGCGGCACAGATACGCAGTATTTT
CASSYYPGGGTDTQYF